Sequencing of this T cell receptor beta chain was carried out in a study of identical twins. Study-level results: Weaker excess twin sharing was seen among beta out-of-frame sequences.

Germline lookup yields CDR1 LGHDT and CDR2 YNNKEL (reference sequence). Trimming took 9 bases from V and 1 from J, leaving 9 bases between them. This CDR3 contains 12 residues. TCRdb used MiXCR to reprocess the 5' RACE reads, holding one entry per CDR3 protein. The repertoire holds roughly 220,000 distinct CDR3 sequences, with approximately 7.1% as singletons. As regards this clonotype: Its antigen is unidentified.

These data were likewise used in another study, on T cells expressing NK-cell markers. That paper states: Of CD8+ T cells, about 1.0-8% belonged to dominant NKG2C+ clonotypes in 5 to 7 donors.

The sample comprised CD8+ T cells sorted from blood. V gene TRBV3-1 combines with J gene TRBJ1-1; no clear D. The clonotype originates from a young woman in good health. The chain's CDR3 is CASKFGNTEAFF. The CDR3 region has the DNA TGTGCCAGTAAGTTCGGGAACACTGAAGCTTTCTTT. The whole variable domain, filled in from reference TRBV3-1 and TRBJ1-1, reads DTAVSQTPKYLVTQMGNDKSIKCEQNLGHDTMYWYKQDSKKFLKIMFSYNNKELIINETVPNRFSPKSPDKAHLNLHINSLELGDSAVYFCASKFGNTEAFFGQGTRLTVV.